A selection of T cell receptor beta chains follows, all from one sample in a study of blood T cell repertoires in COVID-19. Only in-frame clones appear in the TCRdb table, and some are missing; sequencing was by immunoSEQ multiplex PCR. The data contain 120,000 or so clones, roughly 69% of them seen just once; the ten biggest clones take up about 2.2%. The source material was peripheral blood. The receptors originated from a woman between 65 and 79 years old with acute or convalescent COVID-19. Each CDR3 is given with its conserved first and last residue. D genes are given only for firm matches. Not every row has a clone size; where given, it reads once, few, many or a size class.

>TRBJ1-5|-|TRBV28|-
CASEERDQPQHF
TGTGCCAGCGAGGAGCGGGATCAGCCCCAGCATTTT
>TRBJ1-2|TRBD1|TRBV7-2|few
CASSTRDRVGYTF
TGTGCCAGCAGCACCCGGGACAGGGTTGGCTACACCTTC
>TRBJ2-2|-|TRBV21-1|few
CARTSGNTGELFF
TGTGCCAGGACTAGCGGGAACACCGGGGAGCTGTTTTTT
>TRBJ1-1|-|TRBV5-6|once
CASSLGRLNTEAFF
TGTGCCAGCAGCTTGGGGCGGCTTAACACTGAAGCTTTCTTT
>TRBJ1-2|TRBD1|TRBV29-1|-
CSVRTGEYGYTF
TGCAGCGTGCGGACAGGGGAGTATGGCTACACCTTC
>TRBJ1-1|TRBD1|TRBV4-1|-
CASSPRQGRVANTEAFF
TGCGCCAGCAGCCCCAGACAGGGGAGGGTAGCGAACACTGAAGCTTTCTTT
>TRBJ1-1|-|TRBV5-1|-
CASSMTGDDTEAFF
TGCGCCAGCAGCATGACAGGAGATGACACTGAAGCTTTCTTT
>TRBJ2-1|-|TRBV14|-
CASSQMDWGNEQFF
TGTGCCAGCAGCCAGATGGACTGGGGCAATGAGCAGTTCTTC
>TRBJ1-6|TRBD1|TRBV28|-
CARRRDRRLNSPLHF
TGTGCCAGAAGGCGGGACAGGCGACTTAATTCACCCCTCCACTTT
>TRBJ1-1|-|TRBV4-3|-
CASSQDWGAEAFF
TGCGCCAGCAGCCAAGATTGGGGGGCTGAAGCTTTCTTT
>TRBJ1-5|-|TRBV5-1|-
CASSLVSDQPQHF
TGCGCCAGCAGCTTGGTGTCCGATCAGCCCCAGCATTTT
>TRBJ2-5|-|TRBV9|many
CASSGISRGLEETQYF
TGTGCCAGCAGCGGTATTTCAAGGGGACTGGAAGAGACCCAGTACTTC
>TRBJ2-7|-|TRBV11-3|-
CASSPGMSYEQYF
TGTGCCAGCAGCCCGGGAATGAGCTACGAGCAGTACTTC
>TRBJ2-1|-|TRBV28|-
CASSSEDRMPYNEQFF
TGTGCCAGCAGCTCTGAAGACAGGATGCCGTACAATGAGCAGTTCTTC
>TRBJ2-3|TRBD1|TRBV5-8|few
CASSLGDRTWGTDTQYF
TGTGCCAGCAGCTTGGGGGACAGGACTTGGGGCACAGATACGCAGTATTTT
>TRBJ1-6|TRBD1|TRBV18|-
CASSEGQGNSPLHF
TGTGCCAGCTCAGAAGGACAGGGGAATTCACCCCTCCACTTT
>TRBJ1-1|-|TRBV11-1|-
CASSLEVGRLNTEAFF
TGTGCCAGCAGCTTAGAAGTGGGGCGATTGAACACTGAAGCTTTCTTT
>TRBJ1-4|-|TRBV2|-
CASSVRGELFF
TGTGCCAGCAGTGTCAGGGGCGAACTGTTTTTT
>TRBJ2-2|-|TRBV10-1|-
CASSENRAPNTGELFF
TGCGCCAGCAGTGAAAACAGGGCACCGAACACCGGGGAGCTGTTTTTT
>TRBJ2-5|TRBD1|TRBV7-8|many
CASGMTGGVETQYF
TGTGCCAGCGGCATGACAGGGGGAGTGGAGACCCAGTACTTC
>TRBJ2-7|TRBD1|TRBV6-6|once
CASTIGQDASYEQYF
TGTGCCAGCACCATCGGACAGGACGCCTCCTACGAGCAGTACTTC
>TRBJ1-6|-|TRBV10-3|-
CANQSGQNSPLHF
TGTGCCAACCAGTCAGGGCAGAATTCACCCCTCCACTTT
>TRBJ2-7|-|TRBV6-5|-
CASSRGQLSLEYF
TGTGCCAGCAGTCGCGGACAGTTATCGTTAGAGTACTTC
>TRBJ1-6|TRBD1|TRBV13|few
CASSSPTGVGSPLHF
TGTGCCAGCAGCTCCCCGACAGGGGTGGGTTCACCCCTCCACTTT
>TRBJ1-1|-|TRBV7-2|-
CASSWSRGNTEAFF
TGTGCCAGCAGCTGGTCTCGGGGGAACACTGAAGCTTTCTTT
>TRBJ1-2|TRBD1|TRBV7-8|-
CASSPSDRVGYTF
TGTGCCAGCAGCCCATCCGACAGGGTTGGCTACACCTTC
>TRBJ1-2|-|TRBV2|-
CASRQTGHHGYTF
TGTGCCAGCAGGCAAACGGGACACCATGGCTACACCTTC
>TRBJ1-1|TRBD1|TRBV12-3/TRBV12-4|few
CASKPTGRTEAFF
TGTGCCAGCAAACCGACAGGGCGAACTGAAGCTTTCTTT
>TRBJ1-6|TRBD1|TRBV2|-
CASSELDRNNSPLHF
TGTGCCAGCAGTGAACTGGACAGGAATAATTCACCCCTCCACTTT
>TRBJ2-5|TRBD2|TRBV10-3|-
CAISAQRGGLETQYF
TGTGCCATCAGTGCTCAGCGGGGGGGCCTGGAGACCCAGTACTTC
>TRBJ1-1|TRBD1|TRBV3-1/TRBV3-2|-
CASSQEGGANTEAFF
TGTGCCAGCAGCCAAGAAGGGGGCGCGAACACTGAAGCTTTCTTT
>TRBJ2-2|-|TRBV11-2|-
CASSIQGINTGELFF
TGTGCCAGCAGCATACAGGGAATCAACACCGGGGAGCTGTTTTTT
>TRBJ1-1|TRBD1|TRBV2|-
CAVQGDRTEAFF
TGTGCCGTTCAGGGGGACCGAACTGAAGCTTTCTTT
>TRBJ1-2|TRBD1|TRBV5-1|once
CASRPGGYYGYTF
TGCGCCAGCAGACCAGGGGGGTACTATGGCTACACCTTC
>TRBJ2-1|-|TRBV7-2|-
CASRLGGGNEQFF
TGTGCCAGCAGGTTAGGAGGGGGTAATGAGCAGTTCTTC
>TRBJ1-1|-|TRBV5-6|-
CASSLRGFNTEAFF
TGTGCCAGCAGCTTACGGGGATTTAACACTGAAGCTTTCTTT
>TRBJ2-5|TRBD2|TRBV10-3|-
CAIRLGSGGRETQYF
TGTGCCATCAGGCTTGGGAGCGGGGGGCGAGAGACCCAGTACTTC
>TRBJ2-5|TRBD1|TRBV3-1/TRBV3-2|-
CASSQDTGVGETQYF
TGTGCCAGCAGCCAAGACACAGGGGTTGGAGAGACCCAGTACTTC
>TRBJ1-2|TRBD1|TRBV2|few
CASSAPDRGGEDYGYTF
TGTGCCAGCAGTGCCCCGGACAGGGGGGGGGAAGACTATGGCTACACCTTC
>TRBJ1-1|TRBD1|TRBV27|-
CASSLYGDRGTEAFF
TGTGCCAGCAGTTTATACGGGGACAGGGGAACTGAAGCTTTCTTT